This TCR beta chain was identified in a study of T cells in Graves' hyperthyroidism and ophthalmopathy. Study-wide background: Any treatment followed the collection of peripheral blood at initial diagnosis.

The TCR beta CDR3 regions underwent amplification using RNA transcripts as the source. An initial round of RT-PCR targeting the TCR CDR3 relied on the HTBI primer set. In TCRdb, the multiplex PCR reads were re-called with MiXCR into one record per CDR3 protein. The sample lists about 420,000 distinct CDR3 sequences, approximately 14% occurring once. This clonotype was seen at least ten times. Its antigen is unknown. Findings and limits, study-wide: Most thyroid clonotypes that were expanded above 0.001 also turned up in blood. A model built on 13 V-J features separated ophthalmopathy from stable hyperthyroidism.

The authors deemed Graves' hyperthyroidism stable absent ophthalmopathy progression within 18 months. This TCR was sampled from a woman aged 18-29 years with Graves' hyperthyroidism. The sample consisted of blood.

As DNA, the CDR3 is TGTGCCAGCAGTGGTTTGACTAGCGGGAGATCGGGGGCCAACGTCCTGACTTTC. As protein: CASSGLTSGRSGANVLTF. The V gene is TRBV2, the J gene TRBJ2-6, with 12 bases aligning to TRBD2. This CDR3 spans 18 amino acids. CDR1 SNHLY and CDR2 FYNNEI come from the germline V gene. V shed 4 bases and J 4 bases; nucleotides not matched to a gene: 8.